This TCR beta chain was obtained from a study of cytomegalovirus exposure and HLA in healthy donors. Deletions cut 3 bases from V and 0 bases from J, with 6 bases between. This CDR3 has 14 amino acids. Per germline, CDR1 LNHDA and CDR2 SQIVND (reference sequence). Healthy bone marrow donors made up the donors. Whole-study findings and limits: When analyzed later, a missense DCLRE1C variant was found to be linked to TCR beta V- and J-gene trimming.

The PCR made use of 60 Vbeta and 13 Jbeta primers. As originally analysed: Per a later analysis, the number of unique TCR beta chains was about 80 million, of which 9 million to 14 million were shared. The repertoire was sequenced with immunoSEQ multiplex PCR; TCRdb's copy has only in-frame clones and lacks some. The V and J calls and the clone size are those of that table, but D and trimming were determined from the DNA. The sample has 100,000 to 150,000 clones, over 8% seen once. On this clone itself: The target antigen is unknown.

This sequence originates from a man in his forties in good health and CMV-seronegative. The V and J genes are TRBV19 and TRBJ1-3, with D uncertain. Material: PBMCs. CDR3 loop: CASSIMSSGNTIYF. CDR3 nucleotide sequence: TGTGCCAGTAGTATCATGAGCTCTGGAAACACCATATATTTT.